This T cell receptor (beta chain) was sequenced during a study of CD8+ T cells in alopecia areata. Study as a whole: Those patients who were treated received oral tofacitinib, which was given at 5 to 10 mg twice daily for moderate-to-severe alopecia areata.

cDNA prepared by RNA extraction and subsequent reverse transcription served as the template for sequencing. The assay was immunoSEQ multiplex PCR, and TCRdb's table has in-frame clones only and misses some. This table has some 180,000 clones, 63% appearing once. The CDR3 extends over 15 amino acids. Trimming took 0 bases from V and 0 from J, leaving 9 bases between them. Germline V gene data show CDR1 as SGDLS and CDR2 as YYNGEE. The rearrangement links TRBV9 to TRBJ1-1; the D is unclear. The sequence was obtained from a human donor with alopecia areata. The sequences come from CD4+ T cells sorted from blood, collected at week 0. Here the CDR3 reads CASSVGGGLNTEAFF. CDR3 in DNA: TGTGCCAGCAGCGTAGGTGGCGGGTTGAACACTGAAGCTTTCTTT.